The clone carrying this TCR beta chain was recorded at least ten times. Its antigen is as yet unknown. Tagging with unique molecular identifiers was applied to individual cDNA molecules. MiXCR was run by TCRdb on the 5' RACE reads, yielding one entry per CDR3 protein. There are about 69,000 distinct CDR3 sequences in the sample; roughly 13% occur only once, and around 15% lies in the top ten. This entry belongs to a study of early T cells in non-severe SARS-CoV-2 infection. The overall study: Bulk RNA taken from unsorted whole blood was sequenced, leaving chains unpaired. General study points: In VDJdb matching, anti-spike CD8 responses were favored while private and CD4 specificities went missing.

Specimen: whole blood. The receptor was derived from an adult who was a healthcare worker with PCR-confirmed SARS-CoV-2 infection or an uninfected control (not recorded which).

CDR3: CSVRRGGFEQYF. The CDR3 nucleotides read TGCAGCGTCCGACGGGGGGGCTTCGAGCAGTACTTC. The rearrangement links TRBV29-1 to TRBJ2-7, with 8 nucleotides matching TRBD2. J was trimmed by 6 bases and V by 6 bases; bases with no gene match: 7. The CDR3 extends over 12 amino acids. Per germline, CDR1 SQVTM and CDR2 ANQGSEA.